The 12 T cell receptor beta chains listed next were all sequenced from one sample in a study of tumor-infiltrating lymphocytes in primary liver carcinoma. Constant-region priming of approximately 500 ng total RNA yielded TCR beta cDNA. Libraries covering TCR beta were generated through three nested multiplex PCR rounds (using a slightly modified ARM-PCR). Forward primers for TRBV1-TRBV30 and a C-beta reverse primer served the first two PCR rounds, at roughly 10 cycles each. TCRdb fed the multiplex PCR reads into MiXCR, producing one record per CDR3 protein. The table lists approximately 330,000 distinct CDR3 sequences, less than 70% of them singletons, with 5.5% to 7% in the top ten. Germline DNA was extracted alongside blood RNA, which was obtained from unsorted whole blood. The specimen sequenced was peripheral blood. The receptors stem from a man in his forties or fifties with primary liver carcinoma and hepatitis B virus infection.

Turning to this clonotype: One junction end disagrees with the germline gene, perhaps due to a read error. The J gene is TRBJ1-2, the V gene TRBV11-2, with 9 bases lining up with TRBD1. CDR3 size: 15 residues. Germline-derived CDR1 and CDR2 are SGHAT and FQNNGV. CDR3 protein: CAGSSTGDRDYGYTF. The CDR3 region has the DNA TGTGCCGGCAGTTCCACGGGGGACAGGGACTATGGCTACACCTTC.

Concerning this clonotype: Germline and junction disagree at one end, which may indicate a read error. The chain recombines TRBV11-2 with TRBJ2-5; D is perhaps TRBD1 (6 bases). Germline loops: CDR1 SGHAT, CDR2 FQNNGV. CDR3 length: 17 amino acids. The CDR3 nucleotides read TGTGCTAGCAGCTTAGATTCCCCGAGACAGGCAGGAGAGACCCAGTACTTC. Amino acid sequence: CASSLDSPRQAGETQYF.

Concerning this clonotype itself: Possible read error: a much larger clone is one base away. The V gene is TRBV4-1, the J gene TRBJ1-2; 8 positions agree with TRBD1. The CDR3 extends over 14 amino acids. The germline CDR1 and CDR2 sequences are MGHRA and YSYEKL. Here the CDR3 reads CANSQGQGHYGYTF. The CDR3 region has the DNA TGCGCCAACAGCCAAGGACAGGGACACTATGGCTACACCTTC.

V is TRBV19 and J is TRBJ2-1; 7 bases match TRBD2. The length of the CDR3 is 16 residues. V shed 6 bases, J shed 7 bases, and the junction held 15 bases outside the gene matches. The V gene's germline CDR1 is LNHDA and CDR2 SQIVND (reference sequence). The CDR3 DNA reads as TGTGCCAGTAGCTTCCACGGGGGGATGAGTTATAATGAGCAGTTCTTC. Translation: CASSFHGGMSYNEQFF.

Details on this clonotype: Germline and junction disagree at one end, which may indicate a read error. This chain links TRBV12-5 with TRBJ1-2; 9 bases agree with TRBD1. Germline values: CDR1 LGHNT, CDR2 FRNRAP. CDR3 length: 14 residues. CDR3 sequence reads: CSSGHDRGTAGYTF. The CDR3 bases are TGTTCTAGTGGCCACGACAGGGGGACGGCTGGCTACACCTTC.

For this clonotype: This may stem from a read error, because a much larger clone lies one nucleotide away. The rearrangement joins TRBV10-2 to TRBJ2-1, with 7 bases lining up with TRBD2. The CDR3 runs 16 residues. The ends lost 5 bases at V and 5 bases at J; junction bases unmatched: 12. Germline V gene lookup returns CDR1 WSHSY and CDR2 SAAADI. The CDR3: CASSLSGGSINNEQFF. CDR3 nucleotides: TGCGCCAGCAGTCTATCGGGAGGATCGATCAACAATGAGCAGTTCTTC.

This clonotype was seen many times. The chain has TRBV5-6 and TRBJ1-4; D is undetermined. Germline V gene lookup returns CDR1 SGHDT and CDR2 YYEEEE. V gave up 4 bases and J gave up 8 bases, with 15 bases separating them. The CDR3 length is 14 residues. CDR3 region: CASSLDTTGEKLFF. CDR3 coding DNA: TGTGCCAGCAGCCTTGACACGACGGGGGAAAAACTGTTTTTT.

The chain combines TRBV6-1 with TRBJ2-5, with TRBD2 as a possible D gene (6 bases). The germline V and J ends were trimmed by 8 bases and 4 bases, with 20 bases remaining between them. The germline V gene has CDR1 MNHNS and CDR2 SASEGT. This CDR3 contains 15 residues. As DNA, the CDR3 is TGTGCCAGCCATCCGGTCCGGGGGTTCCGAGAGACCCAGTACTTC. Protein product: CASHPVRGFRETQYF.

The chain recombines TRBV5-1 with TRBJ2-3; D is undetermined. Germline CDR1 is SGHRS and CDR2 is YFSETQ. The CDR3 is 13 amino acids. V lost 4 bases and J 2 bases, leaving 8 bases between the germline ends. The CDR3 DNA sequence: TGCGCCAGCAGCCTGGGTGACACAGATACGCAGTATTTT. The encoded protein is CASSLGDTDTQYF.

This chain uses TRBV29-1 with TRBJ1-1; D might be TRBD1 (5 bases). The CDR3 has 13 amino acids. From germline, CDR1 is SQVTM and CDR2 ANQGSEA. Trimming shortened V by 2 bases and J by 6 bases, and 13 bases separated the two germline ends. CDR3 residues: CSVEPVRASEAFF. The CDR3, as DNA: TGCAGCGTTGAACCGGTCAGGGCGTCTGAAGCTTTCTTT.

In its sample, this clonotype was seen a few times. A clone one base away is much larger, so this may be a read error. The CDR3 region is CVSSERDTGELFF. As DNA, the CDR3 is TGTGTCAGCAGTGAACGGGACACCGGGGAGCTGTTTTTT. The chain is built from TRBV6-1 and TRBJ2-2; D unresolved. This CDR3 spans 13 amino acids. The germline gives CDR1 MNHNS, CDR2 SASEGT.

There are a few counts of this clonotype. This sequence joins TRBV6-1 and TRBJ1-5; D uncertain. The CDR3 is made up of 15 amino acids. Germline CDR1 and CDR2: MNHNS and SASEGT. V was clipped by 1 base and J by 7 bases, with 14 bases between them. The CDR3 region has the DNA TGTGCCAGCAGTGAAGAATTCGGGGATAGGCAGCCCCAGCATTTT. Encoded protein: CASSEEFGDRQPQHF.